Included here is one T cell receptor (beta chain) sequence, with context. In this sample, this clone turned up once. No antigen is known for it. Qualities for individual bases were not recorded, and no much larger clone is one base off. Patients with a history of autoimmune disease or receiving systemic immunosuppression were excluded from the trial. In every dose cohort, peripheral blood was drawn for TCR sequencing at baseline, cycle 4 day 1, and cycle 7 day 1. Samples were obtained from an open-label, multicenter, first-in-human phase I dose-escalation trial of ivuxolimab. Adults with locally advanced or metastatic melanoma, renal cell carcinoma, hepatocellular carcinoma or head and neck squamous cell carcinoma were enrolled in the trial. CD4+ and CD8+ T cells were sorted separately from peripheral blood before TCR sequencing. To sequence the TCRbeta CDR3 region, genomic DNA was isolated from the sorted cells. The immunoSEQ Assay was used to sequence the TCRbeta CDR3 regions. As stored in TCRdb, this immuneACCESS dataset retains in-frame rearrangements with V and J assigned. A fraction of the clones does not appear; measured against another copy, unresolved V genes explain less than half of the discrepancy, and the remainder lacks a known reason. The sample includes around 140,000 clones, with over 75% observed a single time. The ten largest clonotypes hold 0.85% to 1.4% of the sample.

The sample originates from a study of OX40 agonist ivuxolimab in advanced cancers. Concerning the study at large: Ivuxolimab, which targeted the costimulatory receptor OX40 (CD134), was an agonistic, fully human IgG2 monoclonal antibody. The paper reports the monotherapy dose-escalation portion (N of about 47 patients) of the phase I ivuxolimab trial. Intravenous ivuxolimab was administered to patients every 2 weeks at six dose levels: 0.01, 0.1, 0.3, 1.5, 3 and 10 mg/kg. Of the roughly 50 dose-escalation patients, hepatocellular carcinoma was present in approximately 20, melanoma in roughly 15, renal cell carcinoma in 9 and head and neck cancer in 9. The purpose of peripheral TCRbeta sequencing was to test whether ivuxolimab changed TCR sequence diversity and led to clonal T-cell expansion. The dose-escalation cohort was around 84% male with a mean age of about 54 years, ranging from roughly 20 to 80. Partial responses were achieved by three dose-escalation patients, of whom one had hepatocellular carcinoma and two had cutaneous melanoma. Prior anti-PD-1, anti-PD-L1 or anti-CTLA-4 therapy was permitted, and checkpoint inhibitors had been received by 40% to 50% of dose-escalation patients. Study-wide findings and limitations: The antigen specificity of the peripheral T cells that underwent clonal expansion was not determined. Clonal expansion of both CD4+ and CD8+ blood T cells was observed from baseline to week 6 at doses 0.1 to 3.0 mg/kg. After ivuxolimab, more expanded clones were found on average in CD8+ T cells than in CD4+ T cells. Partial responders in the 0.1-3.0 mg/kg groups had among the lowest normalized peripheral clonal expansion, especially among CD8+ T cells. Low levels of normalized T-cell clonal expansion were also seen in some patients who did not respond.

V lost 4 bases and J lost 3 bases; the stretch between them is 7 bases long. The CDR3 holds 12 amino acids from the cysteine to the phenylalanine. Only the CDR3 DNA stays, 36 bases, in frame from base 1. As encoded in the germline V gene, CDR1 is SQVTM while CDR2 is ANQGSEA. The sequence derives from an adult with an advanced solid tumor such as melanoma, head and neck, liver or kidney cancer. The sequencing used CD4+ or CD8+ T cells sorted from blood, collected in a trial of the OX40 agonist ivuxolimab. The chain links TRBV29-1 with TRBJ1-5; the D gene lacks a confident call. CDR3 region: CSVGGVNQPQHF. The sequence in DNA is TGCAGCGTTGGGGGAGTCAATCAGCCCCAGCATTTT.